This entry concerns a single T cell receptor (beta chain). Here immunoSEQ multiplex PCR was the method, and the copy in TCRdb shows in-frame clones only, minus some. The table records 55,000 to 85,000 clones, 80% to 85% of them present only once. The time point here: pretreatment peripheral blood. Urothelial carcinoma, locally advanced or metastatic, affected the patients. The CDR3 extends over 16 amino acids. Looked up from germline, CDR1 is SGHTA and CDR2 is FQGNSA. V lost 5 bases, J lost 7 bases, and 8 bases stayed unmatched. These data originate in a study of PD-L1 blockade in urothelial cancer. The wider study: Samples of blood were analyzed 3 weeks (second dose) and 6 weeks after treatment start.

The sample here was PBMCs, taken around atezolizumab (anti-PD-L1) treatment. This TCR came from a woman in her seventies with urothelial cancer. This rearrangement joins TRBV7-2 to TRBJ2-1, with 13 bases identical to TRBD2. The CDR3 DNA follows: TGTGCCAGCAGCCCGGGGACTAGCGGGGCGTGGAATGAGCAGTTCTTC. Its translation is CASSPGTSGAWNEQFF.